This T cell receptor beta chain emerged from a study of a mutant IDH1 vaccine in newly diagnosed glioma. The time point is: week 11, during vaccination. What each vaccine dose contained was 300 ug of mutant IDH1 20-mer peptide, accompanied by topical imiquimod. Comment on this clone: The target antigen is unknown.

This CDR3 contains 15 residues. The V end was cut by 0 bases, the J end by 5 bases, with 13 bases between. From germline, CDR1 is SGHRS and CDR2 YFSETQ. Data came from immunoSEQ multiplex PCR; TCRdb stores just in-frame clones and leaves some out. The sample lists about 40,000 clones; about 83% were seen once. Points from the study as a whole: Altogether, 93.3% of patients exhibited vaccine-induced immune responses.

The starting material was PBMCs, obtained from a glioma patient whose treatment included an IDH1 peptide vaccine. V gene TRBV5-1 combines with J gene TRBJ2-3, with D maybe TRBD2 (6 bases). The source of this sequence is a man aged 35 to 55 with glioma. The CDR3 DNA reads TGCGCCAGCAGCTTGGGCCCCGGGGGTGGAGATACGCAGTATTTT. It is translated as CASSLGPGGGDTQYF.